These T cell receptor beta chains were read from a single sample in a study of shared clonotypes between healthy human individuals. The protocol was immunoSEQ multiplex PCR, while the TCRdb copy is restricted to in-frame clones and leaves out a portion. The sample consists of some 1.1 million clones, roughly 80% of them appearing once. The sample was memory CD4+ T cells from PBMCs. Receptor source: a young man in good health. Some clones in this sample may be carry-over from other donors' samples. Both conserved end residues are part of each CDR3.

>TRBV5-1
CASSLVGSGNTIYF
>TRBV30
CAAGQRGGTNEAFF
>TRBV6-1
CASSLGLAGYEQYF
>TRBV9
CASSVEDRVHYEQYF
>TRBV7-3
CASSDTPGAGRAGELFF
>TRBV5-6
CASSLTPETQYF
>TRBV18
CASSPEGWDSYEQYF
>TRBV6-1
CASSGTGLYEQYF
>TRBV28
CASSLSEKLFF
>TRBV14
CASSQQPGGGDTQYF
>TRBV4-3
CASSQNGAKNTEAFF
>TRBV27
CATGTSFQETQYF
>TRBV5-1
CASSFGVSGANVLTF
>TRBV5-1
CASSFTGGYEQYF
>TRBV2
CASMAYEKLFF
>TRBV9
CASSGGLAGGLETQYF
>TRBV7-9
CASSLSRDTSYEQYF
>TRBV18
CASSPEGTSGSRKTQYF
>TRBV29-1
CSVRKIGPHEKLFF
>TRBV5-1
CASSRNRGSYEQYF
>TRBV5-5
CASSLAAHAETQYF
>TRBV6-5
CASRPSLWVYEQYF
>TRBV27
CASSLSRGAGYEQYF
>TRBV4-2
CASSHRTGVRNIQYF